What follows are 18 T cell receptor beta chains derived from one specimen sequenced in a study of Graves' ophthalmopathy and Graves' hyperthyroidism. TCR beta CDR3 regions were amplified from RNA transcripts. The authors performed first-round RT-PCR with HTBI primers and then a second-round multiplex PCR. TCRdb independently ran MiXCR on the multiplex PCR reads; one entry per CDR3 protein. The table records roughly 300,000 distinct CDR3 sequences, roughly a sixth of them present only once. Sample: peripheral blood. All receptors come from an adult man with Graves' ophthalmopathy.

This clonotype was recorded at least ten times. The DNA of the CDR3 is TGTGCCAGTGCCCGACAGGGAGATGGAGGCTACACCTTC. Amino acid sequence: CASARQGDGGYTF. V gene TRBV19 combines with J gene TRBJ1-2, with 7 bases lining up with TRBD1. Trimming cost V 8 bases and J 8 bases; bases outside gene matches: 11. Per the germline V gene, CDR1 is LNHDA and CDR2 is SQIVND (reference sequence). The CDR3 loop spans 13 amino acids.

This clonotype was detected ten times or more. This rearrangement joins TRBV30 to TRBJ1-1, with D unresolved. Trimming left V 1 base short and J 0 bases short, with 15 bases between. The CDR3 covers 16 residues. CDR1 GTSNPN and CDR2 SVGIG come from the germline V gene (reference sequence). The CDR3 DNA reads TGTGCCTGGAGTGGCCCCGGGCAGATCATGAACACTGAAGCTTTCTTT. Residues: CAWSGPGQIMNTEAFF.

This clonotype was seen at least ten times. One end of the junction varies from germline; a read error may be responsible. CDR3 protein: CASSQRPVF. DNA of the CDR3: TGTGCCAGCAGTCAGAGGCCGGTTTTC. The chain is built from TRBV2 and TRBJ2-5; D is uncertain. The germline V gene has CDR1 SNHLY and CDR2 FYNNEI. CDR3 length equals 9 residues.

This clonotype was seen many times. CDR3 protein: CSAPLAYEQYF. As DNA, the CDR3 is TGCAGTGCGCCTTTAGCCTACGAGCAGTACTTC. The chain carries TRBV20-1 and TRBJ2-7; D not certain. The CDR3 runs to 11 residues. The V end lost 6 bases, the J end lost 2 bases, and 8 bases lay between the germline ends. Germline CDR1 DFQATT, CDR2 SNEGSKA (reference sequence).

This clonotype has at least ten counts. The chain uses TRBV19 and TRBJ1-5, with D possibly TRBD1 on 6 matching bases. The germline CDR1 and CDR2 sequences are LNHDA and SQIVND (reference sequence). CDR3 length equals 14 residues. Trimming took off 6 bases at V and 3 bases at J, with 12 bases between the two ends. CDR3 sequence reads: CASRDRRSNQPQHF. Written as DNA, the CDR3 is TGTGCCAGTAGAGACAGGAGGTCCAATCAGCCCCAGCATTTT.

The V and J genes are TRBV7-3 and TRBJ2-7, with D possibly TRBD2 on 5 matching bases. The closer fit of TRBJ2-1 to the DNA end suggests the J call may be wrong. In germline, CDR1 is SGHTA, CDR2 FQGTGA. The CDR3 is 15 residues long. The DNA of the CDR3 is TGTGCCAGCAGCTTGGGCGACTATAAAGTATACGAGCAGTTCTTC. It specifies CASSLGDYKVYEQFF.

The CDR3 DNA reads TGTGCCAGCAGCTTAGGACTGGGCTTCTACGAGCAGTACTTC. Translating it yields CASSLGLGFYEQYF. The chain recombines TRBV11-2 with TRBJ2-7; D gene uncertain. This CDR3 is 14 amino acids long. The germline V gene has CDR1 SGHAT and CDR2 FQNNGV. Trimming left V 1 base short and J 3 bases short, with 10 bases between.

This clonotype appeared many times. This rearrangement joins TRBV5-1 to TRBJ2-7; D possibly corresponds to TRBD2 (6 bases). Trimming stripped 0 bases from V and 6 bases from J, with 16 bases between. Germline-derived CDR1 and CDR2 are SGHRS and YFSETQ. The CDR3 loop spans 15 amino acids. The CDR3: CASSLVSSAPSEQYF. The CDR3, as DNA: TGCGCCAGCAGCTTGGTTTCTAGCGCCCCGAGCGAGCAGTACTTC. Full variable domain (outside the CDR3, taken from reference TRBV5-1 and TRBJ2-7): KAGVTQTPRYLIKTRGQQVTLSCSPISGHRSVSWYQQTPGQGLQFLFEYFSETQRNKGNFPGRFSGRQFSNSRSEMNVSTLELGDSALYLCASSLVSSAPSEQYFGPGTRLTVT.

J is TRBJ1-1 and V is TRBV6-2 or TRBV6-3, with D possibly TRBD1 on 5 matching bases. V was clipped by 7 bases and J by 4 bases, with 19 bases between them. The CDR3 covers 15 residues. Per germline, CDR1 MNHEY and CDR2 SVGEGT. The CDR3 protein is CASTAGGWGGTEAFF. DNA of the CDR3: TGTGCCAGCACCGCCGGTGGGTGGGGCGGCACTGAAGCTTTCTTT.

This clonotype showed up many times. The V gene is TRBV10-2, the J gene TRBJ1-2; D possibly corresponds to TRBD1 (5 bases). Looked up from germline, CDR1 is WSHSY and CDR2 is SAAADI. V lost 6 bases and J lost 3, with 20 bases in between. The CDR3 contains 16 residues. The CDR3 protein is CASRGFRGEKDYGYTF. DNA for the CDR3: TGCGCCAGCAGGGGCTTTAGGGGAGAGAAGGACTATGGCTACACCTTC.

This clonotype appeared a few times. The rearrangement joins TRBV20-1 to TRBJ2-2; 10 bases line up with TRBD2. The CDR3 covers 15 residues. Germline trimming cut 6 bases from V and 2 bases from J; bases unmatched to any gene: 6. The germline V gene has CDR1 DFQATT and CDR2 SNEGSKA (reference sequence). CDR3 loop: CSARSGRINTGELFF. As DNA, the CDR3 is TGCAGTGCCCGTAGCGGGAGGATCAACACCGGGGAGCTGTTTTTT.

The chain couples TRBV7-2 to TRBJ2-7; a weak D match, TRBD2 (6 bases). The CDR3 is 14 residues long. Deletions cut 5 bases from V and 4 bases from J, with 15 bases between. Germline CDR1 is SGHTA and CDR2 is FQGNSA. CDR3 in DNA: TGTGCCAGCAGCAAAACGGACTACGCTTACGAGCAGTACTTC. Amino acids: CASSKTDYAYEQYF. Supplemented by reference TRBV7-2 and TRBJ2-7, the full variable domain reads GAGVSQSPSNKVTEKGKDVELRCDPISGHTALYWYRQSLGQGLEFLIYFQGNSAPDKSGLPSDRFSAERTGGSVSTLTIQRTQQEDSAVYLCASSKTDYAYEQYFGPGTRLTVT.

This clonotype was seen only a few times. A much larger clone lies one base from this, so it may be a read error. This rearrangement joins TRBV6-2 or TRBV6-3 to TRBJ2-7, with D hard to call. Germline V CDR1 and CDR2: MNHEY, SVGEGT. This CDR3 is 16 amino acids long. DNA for the CDR3: TGTGCCATCAGTTACTCGTCGAGGACCAACTCCTACGAGCAGTACTTC. This encodes CAISYSSRTNSYEQYF.

The genes are TRBV28 and TRBJ2-7; 13 bases agree with TRBD2. The V and J ends lost 6 bases and 4 bases, in that order; junction bases with no gene match: 12. This CDR3 has 17 residues. Germline loops: CDR1 MDHEN, CDR2 SYDVKM. CDR3 in DNA: TGTGCCAGCAGCCGAGCGTTGGGACTAGCGGGAAGGTACGAGCAGTACTTC. Translating gives CASSRALGLAGRYEQYF.

This clonotype was observed many times. The CDR3 DNA follows: TGTGCCTGGAGTGTACAATTCGACTGGACCGGGACAGGGATTAAAAACTATGGCTACACCTTC. Translating gives CAWSVQFDWTGTGIKNYGYTF. The rearrangement joins TRBV30 to TRBJ1-2; 9 bases are shared with TRBD1. Germline CDR1 and CDR2: GTSNPN and SVGIG (reference sequence). V trimming: 0 bases; J trimming: 2 bases; junction bases outside the gene matches: 22. The CDR3 covers 21 residues.

There are many counts of this clonotype. The chain is built from TRBV10-2 and TRBJ1-1, with a tentative D call TRBD1 (5 bases). This CDR3 region has 13 residues. The V and J ends lost 7 bases and 1 base respectively, with 10 bases between them. In germline, CDR1 is WSHSY, CDR2 SAAADI. CDR3 in DNA: TGCGCCAGCACTTGGGGGGAGAACACTGAAGCTTTCTTT. Translated, it gives CASTWGENTEAFF.

A word on this clonotype: The junction differs from germline at one of its ends, possibly a read error. The V and J genes are TRBV5-6 and TRBJ1-5; 9 positions match TRBD1. The length of the CDR3 is 14 residues. The germline V gene has CDR1 SGHDT and CDR2 YYEEEE. The CDR3 region has the DNA TGTGCCATCAGCCCCGGACAGGGGACTCAGCCCCAGCATTTT. As protein: CAISPGQGTQPQHF. The entire variable domain, with the rest obtained from reference TRBV5-6 and TRBJ1-5, is as follows: DAGVTQSPTHLIKTRGQQVTLRCSPKSGHDTVSWYQQALGQGPQFIFQYYEEEERQRGNFPDRFSGHQFPNYSSELNVNALLLGDSALYLCAISPGQGTQPQHFGDGTRLSIL.

This clonotype was observed a few times. Germline is not matched at one junction end, which may reflect a read error. CDR3 protein: CASSYKSASGSALNF. Here the CDR3 DNA reads TGTGCCAGCAGCTACAAATCCGCTAGCGGGAGTGCCCTAAACTTC. The chain recombines TRBV7-6 with TRBJ2-7, with TRBD2 matching 10 bases. The CDR3 is 15 residues long. Germline V lookup: CDR1 SGHVS, CDR2 FNYEAQ.